The 28 T cell receptor beta chains listed next were all sequenced from one sample in a study of blood T cell repertoires in COVID-19. The protocol was immunoSEQ multiplex PCR, while the TCRdb copy is restricted to in-frame clones and leaves out a portion. The table records some 460,000 clones, about 90% of them present only once. The material sequenced was PBMCs or T cells enriched from blood (not recorded which). Receptors originate from a woman younger than 35 with acute COVID-19.

This clone has just one count. V and J are TRBV24-1 and TRBJ2-7; 7 positions match TRBD1. Germline V lookup: CDR1 KGHDR, CDR2 SFDVKD. V lost 0 bases, J lost 4 bases, and 8 bases stayed unmatched. CDR3 size: 16 residues. The CDR3 DNA reads as TGTGCCACCAGTGATTTGGCCGGGACAGCGCAATACGAGCAGTACTTC. Encoded protein: CATSDLAGTAQYEQYF.

The rearrangement links TRBV12-3 or TRBV12-4 to TRBJ1-2; weak D call: TRBD1 (6 bases). V lost 6 bases and J 7 bases, leaving 15 bases between the germline ends. The CDR3 totals 13 residues. CDR3 loop: CASSYTGFSGYTF. Here the CDR3 DNA reads TGTGCCAGCAGCTATACAGGGTTTAGTGGCTACACCTTC.

The V gene is TRBV2, the J gene TRBJ2-4, with 8 bases fitting TRBD1. The V gene's germline CDR1 is SNHLY and CDR2 FYNNEI. Trimming cost V 8 bases and J 0 bases; bases outside gene matches: 9. The CDR3 totals 16 residues. The DNA for the CDR3 is TGTGCCAGCCGGACAGGGAAAATGCTAGCCAAAAACATTCAGTACTTC. It codes for CASRTGKMLAKNIQYF.

Here the CDR3 DNA reads TGTGCCAGCAGTGCTAGCGGAGGCGGTACGCAGTATTTT. Translation gives CASSASGGGTQYF. This chain uses TRBV6-4 with TRBJ2-3, with 7 bases fitting TRBD2. V trimming: 4 bases; J trimming: 8 bases; junction bases outside the gene matches: 6. Germline values: CDR1 MRHNA, CDR2 SNTAGT. This CDR3 region has 13 residues.

The V call is TRBV5-6, the J call TRBJ1-1, with TRBD1 identical over 8 bases. CDR1 is SGHDT and CDR2 is YYEEEE in the germline V gene. V lost 0 bases and J lost 4; bases outside the gene matches: 5. The CDR3 loop spans 15 amino acids. This CDR3 reads CASSLGRTGLTEAFF. The CDR3 DNA is TGTGCCAGCAGCTTGGGTCGGACAGGGCTCACTGAAGCTTTCTTT.

This chain connects TRBV7-2 to TRBJ1-5; 7 positions match TRBD1. The CDR3 spans 15 residues. The V and J ends lost 1 base and 3 bases, in that order; junction bases with no gene match: 3. Germline CDR1 and CDR2: SGHTA and FQGNSA. The CDR3 region is CASSLVGGDNQPQHF. DNA for the CDR3: TGTGCCAGCAGCTTAGTAGGGGGCGACAATCAGCCCCAGCATTTT.

The chain carries TRBV9 and TRBJ2-1, with a possible D match to TRBD2 (6 bases). CDR3 length equals 13 residues. Germline loops: CDR1 SGDLS, CDR2 YYNGEE. The germline V and J ends were trimmed by 4 bases and 8 bases, with 13 bases remaining between them. The CDR3 bases are TGTGCCAGCAGCCCGAGGAGGGGCGATGAGCAGTTCTTC. Translation: CASSPRRGDEQFF.

The V and J genes are TRBV3-1 (or the pseudogene TRBV3-2) and TRBJ2-4; 7 bases are shared with TRBD1. The CDR3 is 16 amino acids. Trimming at V came to 4 bases and at J to 1 base, leaving 7 bases not matched to a gene. CDR1 LGHDT and CDR2 YNNKEL come from the germline V gene (reference sequence). The CDR3 DNA follows: TGTGCCAGCAGCCGAGGGACAGCCTTTGCCAAAAACATTCAGTACTTC. It specifies CASSRGTAFAKNIQYF.

This clone was recorded once. The gene calls are TRBV6-5 and TRBJ2-1; 7 bases fit TRBD1. The CDR3 loop spans 14 amino acids. Germline V gene data show CDR1 as MNHEY and CDR2 as SVGAGI. J lost 7 bases, V lost 2 bases, and 5 bases had no gene match. The CDR3 nucleotides read TGTGCCAGCAGTTACACCGGGACAGTGAATGAGCAGTTCTTC. It yields the protein CASSYTGTVNEQFF.

The V gene is TRBV18, the J gene TRBJ1-5; D perhaps matches TRBD1 (5 bases). Germline V gives CDR1 KGHSH, CDR2 LQKENI. V lost 1 base and J lost 8, with 12 bases in between. This CDR3 region has 14 residues. CDR3: CASSPRAGLEPQHF. The CDR3 bases are TGTGCCAGCTCACCACGGGCGGGACTGGAGCCCCAGCATTTT.

This chain links TRBV10-3 with TRBJ2-7, with TRBD1 identical over 10 bases. The CDR3 has 14 amino acids. J lost 3 bases, V lost 6 bases, and 5 bases had no gene match. Germline CDR1 reads ENHRY; CDR2 reads SYGVKD. The CDR3 coding sequence is TGTGCCATCAGACCGGGACAGGGGTTCTACGAGCAGTACTTC. Its translation: CAIRPGQGFYEQYF.

V gene TRBV19 combines with J gene TRBJ2-3; weak D call: TRBD2 (6 bases). CDR3 length: 16 residues. Germline values: CDR1 LNHDA, CDR2 SQIVND (reference sequence). Between the trimmed V and J ends, which lost 5 bases and 1 base, there was a span of 16 bases. The CDR3 protein is CASSEGGWQGTDTQYF. The CDR3 DNA is TGTGCCAGTAGTGAAGGAGGGTGGCAGGGCACAGATACGCAGTATTTT. The complete variable domain, with remaining parts taken from reference TRBV19 and TRBJ2-3, reads DGGITQSPKYLFRKEGQNVTLSCEQNLNHDAMYWYRQDPGQGLRLIYYSQIVNDFQKGDIAEGYSVSREKKESFPLTVTSAQKNPTAFYLCASSEGGWQGTDTQYFGPGTRLTVL.

The rearrangement uses TRBV28 and TRBJ2-7; D perhaps matches TRBD2 (5 bases). CDR3 length: 14 amino acids. V was cut by 6 bases and J by 3 bases, with 15 bases left in between. Germline V gene data show CDR1 as MDHEN and CDR2 as SYDVKM. This chain's CDR3 is CASRPGLLVYEQYF. In DNA, the CDR3 is TGTGCCAGCAGGCCGGGGTTATTAGTCTACGAGCAGTACTTC.

The V call is TRBV20-1, the J call TRBJ1-2; possibly TRBD1 for D (5 bases). CDR1 is DFQATT and CDR2 is SNEGSKA in the germline V gene (reference sequence). The CDR3 is 11 residues long. V was cut by 6 bases and J by 7 bases, with 12 bases left in between. The CDR3 region is CSATTVSGYTF. The CDR3 DNA sequence: TGCAGTGCGACGACAGTGAGTGGCTACACCTTC.

The chain carries TRBV3-1 (or the pseudogene TRBV3-2) and TRBJ2-7, with D possibly matching TRBD1 (6 bases). CDR1 LGHDT and CDR2 YNNKEL come from the germline V gene (reference sequence). This CDR3 has 14 amino acids. The V gene lost 4 bases and the J gene lost 4 bases, with 14 bases spanning the gap. The CDR3: CASSPISQGYEQYF. The CDR3 DNA is TGTGCCAGCAGCCCGATCTCACAGGGTTACGAGCAGTACTTC.

J is TRBJ2-7 and V is TRBV13; TRBD1 matches at 8 bases. Germline V gene data show CDR1 as PRHDT and CDR2 as FYEKMQ (reference sequence). Trimming at V came to 2 bases and at J to 3 bases, leaving 15 bases not matched to a gene. The CDR3 totals 18 residues. This chain's CDR3 is CASSLHDIPGQVFYEQYF. The DNA for the CDR3 is TGTGCCAGCAGCTTACACGACATCCCGGGACAGGTTTTCTACGAGCAGTACTTC.

The genes are TRBV11-2 and TRBJ2-7; 10 bases match TRBD2. The CDR3 length is 17 residues. Germline V gene lookup returns CDR1 SGHAT and CDR2 FQNNGV. The ends lost 0 bases at V and 5 bases at J; junction bases unmatched: 10. The CDR3 nucleotides read TGTGCCAGCAGCTTAGATCGGAGCGGGAGGGCCAGGGACGAGCAGTACTTC. Translating it yields CASSLDRSGRARDEQYF.

The gene calls are TRBV9 and TRBJ1-3; 11 bases map to TRBD1. The CDR3 runs to 17 residues. In germline, CDR1 is SGDLS, CDR2 YYNGEE. V gave up 0 bases and J gave up 3 bases; unmatched junction bases: 5. This chain's CDR3 is CASSVGTGGMYGNTIYF. CDR3 in DNA: TGTGCCAGCAGCGTAGGGACAGGGGGCATGTATGGAAACACCATATATTTT.

The chain recombines TRBV7-2 with TRBJ1-6, with 8 bases matching TRBD1. CDR1 is SGHTA and CDR2 is FQGNSA in the germline V gene. This CDR3 spans 16 amino acids. J was trimmed by 7 bases and V by 1 base; bases with no gene match: 6. The CDR3: CASSLDRRTGNSPLHF. CDR3 DNA: TGTGCCAGCAGCTTAGATCGGCGGACAGGGAATTCACCCCTCCACTTT.

The chain employs TRBV7-9 and TRBJ1-5; no reliable D call. Trimming stripped 5 bases from V and 5 bases from J, with 7 bases between. The CDR3 runs to 12 residues. CDR1 SEHNR and CDR2 FQNEAQ come from the germline V gene (reference sequence). Written as DNA, the CDR3 is TGTGCCAGCAGCGGGAGCCATCAGCCCCAGCATTTT. This encodes CASSGSHQPQHF.

V gene TRBV6-5 combines with J gene TRBJ2-7, with 7 nucleotides matching TRBD1. Unmatched junction bases numbered 9, after V lost 6 bases and J lost 4 bases. CDR1 and CDR2 from the germline V gene are MNHEY and SVGAGI. The CDR3 length is 14 residues. CDR3 sequence (DNA): TGTGCCAGCAGCCAACCAAACAGGGGATACGAGCAGTACTTC. Protein: CASSQPNRGYEQYF.

This chain links TRBV5-5 with TRBJ2-2, with 9 bases fitting TRBD1. CDR3 length: 16 amino acids. Germline V lookup: CDR1 SGHKS, CDR2 YYEKEE (reference sequence). V lost 3 bases and J lost 5; bases outside the gene matches: 8. In DNA, the CDR3 is TGTGCCAGCAGCTATGGGACAGGGATGTGGACCGGGGAGCTGTTTTTT. Its translation: CASSYGTGMWTGELFF.

The V gene is TRBV7-2, the J gene TRBJ2-2; D not resolved. Per germline, CDR1 SGHTA and CDR2 FQGNSA. V was clipped by 5 bases and J by 6 bases, with 10 bases between them. The CDR3 is 13 amino acids. CDR3 residues: CASSHPSSGELFF. The CDR3 DNA reads as TGTGCCAGCAGCCATCCTAGTTCCGGGGAGCTGTTTTTT.

This clone was found once. This chain connects TRBV4-2 to TRBJ2-5, with a possible D match to TRBD2 (6 bases). This CDR3 has 15 amino acids. Germline V lookup: CDR1 LGHNA, CDR2 YNFKEQ. Trimming stripped 2 bases from V and 1 base from J, with 11 bases between. CDR3: CASSQQPGGQETQYF. CDR3 nucleotides: TGTGCCAGCAGCCAACAACCCGGGGGCCAAGAGACCCAGTACTTC.

J is TRBJ1-6 and V is TRBV4-3; D not resolved. This CDR3 has 15 amino acids. CDR1 and CDR2 (germline): LGHNA, YSLEER. Trimming pared 1 base from V and 8 bases from J, leaving 12 bases between. The CDR3 DNA is TGCGCCAGCAGCCAAGCGACGGGTTTCGATTCACCCCTCCACTTT. Amino acid sequence: CASSQATGFDSPLHF.

J is TRBJ1-6 and V is TRBV3-1 (or the pseudogene TRBV3-2); TRBD1 agrees at 11 bases. Unmatched junction bases numbered 3, after V lost 5 bases and J lost 6 bases. CDR1 is LGHDT, CDR2 YNNKEL, per germline (reference sequence). The CDR3 loop spans 15 amino acids. CDR3 amino acids: CASSKGQGANSPLHF. CDR3 bases: TGTGCCAGCAGCAAAGGACAGGGGGCTAATTCACCCCTCCACTTT.

V usage is TRBV5-6 and J usage is TRBJ2-3; the D gene is possibly TRBD1 (6 bases). The V and J ends lost 3 bases and 2 bases respectively, with 10 bases between them. Germline V gene lookup returns CDR1 SGHDT and CDR2 YYEEEE. The CDR3 has 14 amino acids. CDR3 nucleotide sequence: TGTGCCAGCAGCTGGGGGACACCCACAGATACGCAGTATTTT. Protein sequence: CASSWGTPTDTQYF.

This chain joins TRBV4-1 and TRBJ1-3, with D possibly matching TRBD1 (5 bases). V shed 3 bases and J shed 0 bases, with 18 bases lying between them. The CDR3 sequence is 18 residues long. Germline values: CDR1 MGHRA, CDR2 YSYEKL. CDR3 nucleotides: TGCGCCAGCAGCCAGGGGCGTAGGGATTTACTCTCTGGAAACACCATATATTTT. This gives the protein CASSQGRRDLLSGNTIYF.